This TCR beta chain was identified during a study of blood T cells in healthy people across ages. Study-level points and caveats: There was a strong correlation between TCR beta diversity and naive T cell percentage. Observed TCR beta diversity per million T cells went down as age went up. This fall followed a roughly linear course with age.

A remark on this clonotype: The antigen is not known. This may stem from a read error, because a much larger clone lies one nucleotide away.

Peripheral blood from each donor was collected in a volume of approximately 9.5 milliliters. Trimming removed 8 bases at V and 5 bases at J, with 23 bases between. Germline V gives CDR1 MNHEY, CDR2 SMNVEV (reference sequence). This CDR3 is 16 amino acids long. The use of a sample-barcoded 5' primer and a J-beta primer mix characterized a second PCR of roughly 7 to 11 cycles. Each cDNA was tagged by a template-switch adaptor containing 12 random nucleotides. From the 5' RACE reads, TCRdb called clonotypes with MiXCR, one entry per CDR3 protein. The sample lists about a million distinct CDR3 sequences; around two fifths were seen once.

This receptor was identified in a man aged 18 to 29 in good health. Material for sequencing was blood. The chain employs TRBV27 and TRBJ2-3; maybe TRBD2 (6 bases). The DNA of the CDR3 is TGTGCCAGCTCCTACGAGGCGGGACTTCCCATAGATACGCAGTATTTT. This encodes CASSYEAGLPIDTQYF.